This is a list of T cell receptor beta chains from one sample in a study of cytomegalovirus exposure and HLA in healthy donors. Measured with immunoSEQ multiplex PCR; TCRdb has only the in-frame clones, and not every one. The sample yields 150,000 to 200,000 clones, roughly four fifths seen once. Sequenced input: PBMCs. The receptors originated from a middle-aged man in good health and CMV-seronegative. CDR3s include the opening cysteine and the closing phenylalanine or tryptophan. A D gene is named only where the DNA matches it firmly. Clone size is not always given. Where it is, it says once, few, many or a class for expanded clones.

d_gene	v_gene	abundance	j_gene	CDR3aa	CDR3nt
TRBD1	TRBV5-6	NA	TRBJ1-1	CASSLRDRGPWRNTEAFF	TGTGCCAGCAGCCTCCGGGACAGGGGCCCCTGGCGGAACACTGAAGCTTTCTTT
NA	TRBV2	NA	TRBJ2-7	CASSVGPSYEQYF	TGTGCCAGCAGTGTGGGCCCGTCCTACGAGCAGTACTTC
NA	TRBV5-1	NA	TRBJ1-3	CASSYTGWSPGNTIYF	TGCGCCAGCAGCTACACAGGGTGGTCTCCTGGAAACACCATATATTTT
TRBD2	TRBV27	NA	TRBJ2-1	CASNPTTSGGGEQFF	TGTGCCAGCAACCCAACGACTAGCGGAGGGGGCGAGCAGTTCTTC
TRBD1	TRBV13	NA	TRBJ1-1	CASRPERGSGQNAFF	TGTGCCAGCAGACCGGAAAGGGGGTCGGGACAGAACGCTTTCTTT
TRBD2	TRBV10-3	NA	TRBJ2-1	CASEPGTSSNEQFF	TGTGCCTCCGAACCAGGGACTAGCTCCAATGAGCAGTTCTTC
NA	TRBV5-1	NA	TRBJ2-5	CASSGGTVQETQYF	TGCGCCAGCAGCGGGGGGACAGTCCAAGAGACCCAGTACTTC
TRBD1	TRBV5-4	NA	TRBJ1-3	CASSLGNQGAAGNTIYF	TGTGCCAGCAGCTTGGGAAACCAGGGGGCGGCCGGAAACACCATATATTTT
NA	TRBV18	NA	TRBJ1-2	CASSPDRQPGYTF	TGTGCCAGCTCACCAGACAGGCAACCTGGCTACACCTTC
NA	TRBV5-1	NA	TRBJ2-3	CASSLAGDTQYF	TGCGCCAGCAGCTTGGCAGGGGATACGCAGTATTTT
NA	TRBV25-1	NA	TRBJ2-1	CASSESSDEQFF	TGTGCCAGCAGTGAATCGTCGGATGAGCAGTTCTTC
NA	TRBV21-1	NA	TRBJ2-2	CASSKQPGQGGLTGELFF	TGTGCCAGCAGCAAACAACCGGGACAGGGTGGTCTCACCGGGGAGCTGTTTTTT
NA	TRBV19	NA	TRBJ2-2	CASIEPPAGELFF	TGTGCCAGCATAGAGCCCCCCGCCGGGGAGCTGTTTTTT
NA	TRBV4-2	NA	TRBJ2-3	CASSQDLGEWTDTQYF	TGTGCCAGCAGCCAAGATCTCGGGGAGTGGACAGATACGCAGTATTTT
TRBD2	TRBV15	NA	TRBJ2-7	CATSGSREAYEQYF	TGTGCCACCAGCGGTAGCCGGGAGGCCTACGAGCAGTACTTC
TRBD1	TRBV2	NA	TRBJ2-1	CASSRQGNEQFF	TGTGCCAGCAGTAGACAGGGCAATGAGCAGTTCTTC
NA	TRBV7-6	few	TRBJ1-2	CASSSGPRGGYTF	TGTGCCAGCAGCAGCGGGCCTAGGGGTGGCTACACCTTC
TRBD2	TRBV5-5	NA	TRBJ2-3	CASTPRGLAQSTDTQYF	TGTGCCAGCACCCCAAGGGGACTAGCCCAAAGCACAGATACGCAGTATTTT
TRBD2	TRBV2	NA	TRBJ2-3	CASGTRGADTQYF	TGTGCCAGCGGGACTAGGGGCGCAGATACGCAGTATTTT
TRBD2	TRBV7-3	NA	TRBJ2-1	CASSSTGGLYNEQFF	TGTGCCAGCAGCTCTACGGGAGGACTCTACAATGAGCAGTTCTTC
NA	TRBV6-5	NA	TRBJ2-2	CASTQGRARTGELFF	TGTGCCAGCACCCAGGGCAGGGCACGGACCGGGGAGCTGTTTTTT
NA	TRBV27	NA	TRBJ2-1	CASSPAPFSEGSFEQFF	TGTGCCAGCAGTCCCGCACCCTTTAGCGAGGGTAGTTTTGAGCAGTTCTTC
TRBD2	TRBV7-3	NA	TRBJ2-4	CASSWDGRASGDIQYF	TGTGCCAGCAGCTGGGACGGGAGGGCCTCGGGGGACATTCAGTACTTC
TRBD2	TRBV7-3	few	TRBJ2-5	CASSFSGKETQYF	TGTGCCAGCAGCTTCAGCGGGAAAGAGACCCAGTACTTC
NA	TRBV19	few	TRBJ1-5	CASSVSPYQPQHF	TGTGCCAGTAGTGTGAGTCCTTATCAGCCCCAGCATTTT
NA	TRBV29-1	NA	TRBJ2-7	CSAQGPSSYEQYF	TGCAGCGCCCAGGGTCCGAGCTCCTACGAGCAGTACTTC
NA	TRBV20-1	NA	TRBJ1-2	CSASGGYTF	TGCAGTGCTAGCGGGGGCTACACCTTC
NA	TRBV19	NA	TRBJ1-1	CASSKARSAHTEAFF	TGTGCCAGTAGTAAAGCTAGGTCAGCTCACACTGAAGCTTTCTTT
TRBD1	TRBV9	few	TRBJ1-2	CASSAGTAYGYTF	TGTGCCAGCAGCGCCGGGACAGCCTACGGCTACACCTTC
NA	TRBV27	NA	TRBJ2-5	CASRPQDFQETQYF	TGTGCCAGCAGACCACAGGATTTTCAAGAGACCCAGTACTTC
NA	TRBV5-6	NA	TRBJ2-2	CASSAGGGFRAGELFF	TGTGCCAGCAGCGCCGGAGGGGGCTTTAGGGCCGGGGAGCTGTTTTTT
TRBD1	TRBV10-1	NA	TRBJ1-1	CASSDGRSRGTEAFF	TGCGCCAGCAGTGATGGTAGGAGCAGGGGGACTGAAGCTTTCTTT
TRBD2	TRBV5-1	NA	TRBJ2-3	CASSLALAGADTQYF	TGCGCCAGCAGCTTGGCACTAGCGGGAGCAGATACGCAGTATTTT
NA	TRBV7-9	NA	TRBJ2-7	CASSITGSEQYF	TGTGCCAGCAGCATCACAGGGTCCGAGCAGTACTTC
TRBD1	TRBV30	NA	TRBJ1-2	CAWSSEGDRAYGYTF	TGTGCCTGGAGTTCCGAGGGAGACAGGGCCTATGGCTACACCTTC
NA	TRBV5-5	NA	TRBJ2-7	CASSREAYEQYF	TGTGCCAGCAGCCGAGAAGCCTACGAGCAGTACTTC
TRBD1	TRBV7-2	NA	TRBJ1-5	CASSPRGWGQGLQPQHF	TGTGCCAGCAGCCCTCGGGGTTGGGGACAGGGCCTTCAGCCCCAGCATTTT
TRBD1	TRBV30	NA	TRBJ1-5	CAWSSGTGDYQPQHF	TGTGCCTGGAGTTCCGGGACAGGGGACTATCAGCCCCAGCATTTT
TRBD2	TRBV4-2	NA	TRBJ2-3	CASSQEASGSTDTQYF	TGTGCCAGCAGCCAAGAGGCTAGCGGGAGCACAGATACGCAGTATTTT
NA	TRBV7-9	NA	TRBJ1-1	CSSSLAYGAMNTEAFF	TGTTCCAGCAGCTTAGCGTATGGGGCTATGAACACTGAAGCTTTCTTT
TRBD2	TRBV5-1	NA	TRBJ2-5	CASSPLGGGSPGKTQYF	TGCGCCAGCAGCCCGCTGGGTGGCGGGAGCCCAGGGAAGACCCAGTACTTC
NA	TRBV11-2	NA	TRBJ2-1	CASSTGTKNNEQFF	TGTGCCAGCAGCACGGGGACAAAAAACAATGAGCAGTTCTTC
TRBD1	TRBV6-5	NA	TRBJ2-2	CASSYSTGVGTGELFF	TGTGCCAGCAGTTACTCGACAGGGGTCGGCACCGGGGAGCTGTTTTTT
NA	TRBV18	NA	TRBJ1-5	CASSSQTYSPSNQPQHF	TGTGCCAGCTCATCGCAGACATATTCCCCAAGCAATCAGCCCCAGCATTTT
NA	TRBV7-6	once	TRBJ1-5	CASSLRNSNQPQHF	TGTGCCAGCAGCTTGAGAAATAGCAATCAGCCCCAGCATTTT
NA	TRBV18	NA	TRBJ2-2	CASSQSGGNTGELFF	TGTGCCAGCTCCCAGAGCGGAGGGAACACCGGGGAGCTGTTTTTT
NA	TRBV28	NA	TRBJ1-1	CASRVLSPGMNTEAFF	TGTGCCAGCAGAGTTTTGAGTCCCGGGATGAACACTGAAGCTTTCTTT
NA	TRBV9	NA	TRBJ1-3	CASSAGTSMTGNTIYF	TGTGCCAGCAGCGCCGGGACATCCATGACTGGAAACACCATATATTTT
TRBD2	TRBV12-5	NA	TRBJ2-1	CASGSKGLAGPVKQFF	TGTGCTAGTGGTTCCAAGGGACTAGCGGGACCCGTAAAGCAGTTCTTC
TRBD1	TRBV18	NA	TRBJ2-1	CASSLSTGEIEQFF	TGTGCCAGCTCACTTAGTACAGGGGAGATTGAGCAGTTCTTC
NA	TRBV5-1	NA	TRBJ2-1	CASSFANDNEQFF	TGCGCCAGCAGCTTTGCGAATGACAATGAGCAGTTCTTC
NA	TRBV7-3	NA	TRBJ2-3	CASSSQQGNPRYF	TGTGCCAGCAGTTCACAACAGGGAAATCCACGGTATTTT
NA	TRBV2	NA	TRBJ2-5	CASKLSSRSGETQYF	TGTGCCAGCAAGTTATCTAGCAGGAGTGGAGAGACCCAGTACTTC